Listed below are T cell receptor beta chains from one sample, sequenced in a study of cytomegalovirus exposure and HLA in healthy donors. Produced via immunoSEQ multiplex PCR; TCRdb's table is partial and in-frame only. This table holds 150,000 to 200,000 clones, 85% found once. The specimen sequenced was PBMCs. These receptors originate from a woman aged 45-65 years in good health and CMV-seronegative. CDR3s include the opening cysteine and the closing phenylalanine or tryptophan. The D gene is left open where the match is weak. Clone size is given for some rows only: seen once, a few or many times, or a class if the clone is expanded.

V gene	clone size	J gene	D gene	CDR3 protein	CDR3 DNA
TRBV6-1	once	TRBJ1-2	TRBD1	CAIQQGAGIFYGYTF	TGTGCCATCCAACAGGGGGCAGGAATCTTCTATGGCTACACCTTC
TRBV30	-	TRBJ1-1	-	CAWRRVGGGIDTEAFF	TGTGCCTGGAGGAGGGTGGGAGGGGGAATCGACACTGAAGCTTTCTTT
TRBV13	-	TRBJ1-2	TRBD1	CASSARDRGFTGYTF	TGTGCCAGCAGCGCACGGGACAGGGGTTTTACGGGCTACACCTTC
TRBV29-1	once	TRBJ2-1	-	CSVFQRDRNEQFF	TGCAGCGTTTTCCAGCGGGACAGGAATGAGCAGTTCTTC
TRBV27	few	TRBJ2-5	-	CASRHSVGETQYF	TGTGCCAGCAGGCATAGCGTTGGCGAGACCCAGTACTTC
TRBV4-1	-	TRBJ2-1	TRBD2	CASSQDFSGGKFF	TGCGCCAGCAGCCAAGATTTTAGCGGGGGGAAATTCTTC
TRBV27	-	TRBJ2-6	-	CASSFRQNRVPIGANVLTF	TGTGCCAGCAGTTTCCGACAGAACAGGGTCCCAATTGGGGCCAACGTCCTGACTTTC
TRBV14	-	TRBJ2-1	-	CASSPDLLSSYNEQFF	TGTGCCAGCAGCCCTGACTTGCTTAGCTCCTACAATGAGCAGTTCTTC
TRBV27	-	TRBJ2-7	-	CASSKFSGTNSYEQYF	TGTGCCAGCAGTAAATTTAGCGGCACGAACTCCTACGAGCAGTACTTC
TRBV5-1	few	TRBJ2-3	TRBD1	CASSVGQGTSTDTQYF	TGCGCCAGCAGTGTGGGACAGGGCACTAGCACAGATACGCAGTATTTT
TRBV9	-	TRBJ1-1	TRBD1	CASSVGQGNTEAFF	TGTGCCAGCAGCGTTGGACAGGGGAACACTGAAGCTTTCTTT
TRBV27	-	TRBJ2-7	TRBD1	CASSLGRGQGIKQYF	TGTGCCAGCAGTTTAGGACGGGGACAGGGCATTAAGCAGTACTTC
TRBV30	-	TRBJ2-3	-	CAWKVPDSSTDTQYF	TGTGCCTGGAAGGTGCCGGACAGTTCCACAGATACGCAGTATTTT
TRBV10-2	-	TRBJ2-5	-	CASRLNREETQYF	TGCGCCAGCAGACTCAACAGGGAAGAGACCCAGTACTTC
TRBV5-6	-	TRBJ2-7	-	CASSLTMAGQQSYEQYF	TGTGCCAGCAGCTTGACAATGGCAGGTCAACAATCCTACGAGCAGTACTTC
TRBV11-2	-	TRBJ1-4	-	CASSSVALGGVFNEKLFF	TGTGCCAGCAGCTCCGTGGCTCTAGGGGGTGTTTTTAATGAAAAACTGTTTTTT
TRBV6-5	-	TRBJ2-5	-	CASSEGPGDETQYF	TGTGCCAGCAGTGAAGGGCCAGGGGATGAGACCCAGTACTTC
TRBV6-4	-	TRBJ2-1	TRBD2	CASSDSSGSYNEQFF	TGTGCCAGCAGTGACTCTAGCGGGTCCTACAATGAGCAGTTCTTC
TRBV5-1	-	TRBJ2-1	-	CASSLDSSYNEQFF	TGCGCCAGCAGCTTGGACTCCTCCTACAATGAGCAGTTCTTC
TRBV19	-	TRBJ2-3	TRBD2	CASSPRLAEGTDTQYF	TGTGCCAGTAGTCCTCGACTAGCCGAGGGTACAGATACGCAGTATTTT
TRBV5-6	-	TRBJ2-7	TRBD1	CASSLLTGTEAYEQYF	TGTGCCAGCAGTCTTTTAACCGGGACAGAGGCGTACGAGCAGTACTTC
TRBV4-2	-	TRBJ2-7	-	CASSQDKLRAGFPGDEQYF	TGTGCCAGCAGCCAAGATAAGCTTCGGGCGGGATTTCCGGGGGACGAGCAGTACTTC
TRBV18	-	TRBJ1-3	-	CASSPQSYSGNTIYF	TGTGCCAGCTCACCACAGAGCTACTCTGGAAACACCATATATTTT
TRBV11-3	-	TRBJ2-1	-	CASSLEGGISYYNEQFF	TGTGCCAGCAGCTTAGAAGGAGGCATATCGTATTACAATGAGCAGTTCTTC
TRBV5-1	-	TRBJ1-1	-	CASSRLVDKNTEAFF	TGCGCCAGCAGCCGTCTCGTTGACAAGAACACTGAAGCTTTCTTT
TRBV19	-	TRBJ2-7	TRBD2	CASPGTSGIVQYF	TGTGCCAGCCCCGGGACTAGCGGGATTGTGCAGTACTTC
TRBV18	-	TRBJ1-5	-	CASSPGTSFSNQPQHF	TGTGCCAGCTCACCGGGGACAAGTTTCAGCAATCAGCCCCAGCATTTT
TRBV7-9	-	TRBJ2-3	-	CASSSRRDGADTQYF	TGTGCCAGCAGCAGCCGGAGGGACGGCGCAGATACGCAGTATTTT
TRBV7-9	once	TRBJ1-1	-	CASSLGGSLNTEAFF	TGTGCCAGCAGCTTAGGGGGCAGCTTGAACACTGAAGCTTTCTTT